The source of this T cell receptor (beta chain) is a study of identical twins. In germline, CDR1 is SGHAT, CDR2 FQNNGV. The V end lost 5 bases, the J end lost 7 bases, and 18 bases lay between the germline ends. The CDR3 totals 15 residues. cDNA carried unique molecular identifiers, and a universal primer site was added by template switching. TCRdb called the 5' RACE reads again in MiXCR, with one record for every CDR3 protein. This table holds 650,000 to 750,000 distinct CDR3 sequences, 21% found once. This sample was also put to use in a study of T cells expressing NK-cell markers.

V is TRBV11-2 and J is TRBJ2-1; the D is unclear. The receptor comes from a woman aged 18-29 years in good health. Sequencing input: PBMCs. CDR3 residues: CASSPSAPVRNEQFF. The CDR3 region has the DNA TGTGCCAGCAGCCCATCGGCCCCAGTCAGAAATGAGCAGTTCTTC.